The rows below give T cell receptor beta chains drawn from one sample of a study of blood T cells in healthy people across ages. From the 5' RACE reads, TCRdb called clonotypes with MiXCR, one entry per CDR3 protein. The data contain roughly 860,000 distinct CDR3 sequences, about 62% of them singletons. The sequenced sample was blood. Source of these receptors: a man aged 25 to 45 in good health. Each CDR3 is given with its conserved first and last residue. Fields, in order: D gene, J gene, V gene, CDR3 protein. The D gene is left open where the match is weak.

d_call: -; j_call: -; v_call: TRBV5-1; cdr3_aa: CASSRDSEQYF
d_call: TRBD1; j_call: -; v_call: TRBV2; cdr3_aa: CASSEAMLAQGAKTQYF
d_call: -; j_call: TRBJ2-6; v_call: TRBV7-9; cdr3_aa: CASSPRRQGGSGANVLTF
d_call: TRBD1; j_call: TRBJ2-1; v_call: TRBV28; cdr3_aa: CASSPGTGGINEQFF
d_call: -; j_call: TRBJ1-6; v_call: TRBV7-2; cdr3_aa: CASSSLGQGNSPLHF
d_call: -; j_call: TRBJ2-5; v_call: TRBV10-3; cdr3_aa: CAISERGGRETQYF
d_call: TRBD2; j_call: TRBJ2-1; v_call: TRBV7-9; cdr3_aa: CASSSRGGGRDEQFF
d_call: -; j_call: TRBJ1-2; v_call: TRBV12-3/TRBV12-4; cdr3_aa: CASSHNRQMDGYTF
d_call: -; j_call: TRBJ2-1; v_call: TRBV9; cdr3_aa: CASSERTASYNEQFF
d_call: TRBD2; j_call: TRBJ2-3; v_call: TRBV6-2/TRBV6-3; cdr3_aa: CASRLAIRTDTQYF
d_call: -; j_call: TRBJ2-5; v_call: TRBV12-3/TRBV12-4; cdr3_aa: CASSLAAQQETQYF
d_call: -; j_call: TRBJ1-1; v_call: TRBV2; cdr3_aa: CASSDWGYTEAFF
d_call: TRBD1; j_call: TRBJ2-1; v_call: TRBV10-3; cdr3_aa: CAISDIDRGRDEQFF